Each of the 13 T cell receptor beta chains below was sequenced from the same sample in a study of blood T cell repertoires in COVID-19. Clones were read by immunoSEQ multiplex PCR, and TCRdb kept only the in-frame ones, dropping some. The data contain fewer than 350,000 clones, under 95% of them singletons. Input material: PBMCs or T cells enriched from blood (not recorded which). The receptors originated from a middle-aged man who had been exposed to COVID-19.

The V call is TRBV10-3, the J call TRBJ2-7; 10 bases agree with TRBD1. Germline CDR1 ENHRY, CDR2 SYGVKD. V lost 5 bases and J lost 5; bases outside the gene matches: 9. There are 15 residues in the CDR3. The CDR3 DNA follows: TGTGCCATCAGTACGGGACAGGGGTCTATACACGAGCAGTACTTC. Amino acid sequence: CAISTGQGSIHEQYF.

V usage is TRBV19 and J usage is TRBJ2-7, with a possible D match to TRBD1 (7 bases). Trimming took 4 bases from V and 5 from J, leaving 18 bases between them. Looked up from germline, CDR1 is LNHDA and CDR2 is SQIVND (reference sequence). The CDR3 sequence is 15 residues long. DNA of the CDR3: TGTGCCAGTAGTAGCGGGACAGCCAAATTTAACGAGCAGTACTTC. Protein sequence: CASSSGTAKFNEQYF.

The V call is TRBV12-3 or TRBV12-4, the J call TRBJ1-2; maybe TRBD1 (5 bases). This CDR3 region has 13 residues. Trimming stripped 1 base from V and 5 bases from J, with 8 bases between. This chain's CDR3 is CASSLGTLYGYTF. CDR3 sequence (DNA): TGTGCCAGCAGTTTAGGGACACTGTATGGCTACACCTTC.

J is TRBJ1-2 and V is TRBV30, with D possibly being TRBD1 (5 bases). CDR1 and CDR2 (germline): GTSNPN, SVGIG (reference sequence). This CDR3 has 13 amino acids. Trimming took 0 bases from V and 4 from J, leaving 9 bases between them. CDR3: CAWSVRGVYGYTF. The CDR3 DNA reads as TGTGCCTGGAGTGTAAGGGGTGTCTATGGCTACACCTTC.

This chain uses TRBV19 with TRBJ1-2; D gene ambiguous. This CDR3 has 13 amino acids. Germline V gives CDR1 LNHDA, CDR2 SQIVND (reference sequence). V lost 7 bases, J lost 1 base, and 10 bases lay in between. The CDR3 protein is CASKEVGNYGYTF. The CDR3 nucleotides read TGTGCCAGTAAGGAGGTTGGTAACTATGGCTACACCTTC.

The CDR3 is CATSALAEGINEQFF. Here the CDR3 DNA reads TGTGCCACCAGTGCCCTAGCGGAGGGGATAAATGAGCAGTTCTTC. This chain uses TRBV24-1 with TRBJ2-1; 7 nucleotides agree with TRBD2. The V and J ends lost 5 bases and 7 bases, in that order; junction bases with no gene match: 10. The CDR3 covers 15 residues. CDR1 and CDR2 from the germline V gene are KGHDR and SFDVKD.

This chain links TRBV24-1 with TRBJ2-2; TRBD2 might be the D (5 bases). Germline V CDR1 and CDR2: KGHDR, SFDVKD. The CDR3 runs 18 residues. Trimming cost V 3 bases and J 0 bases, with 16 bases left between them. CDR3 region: CATSDGLAITANTGELFF. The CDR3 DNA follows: TGTGCCACCAGTGATGGCCTAGCAATTACGGCGAACACCGGGGAGCTGTTTTTT.

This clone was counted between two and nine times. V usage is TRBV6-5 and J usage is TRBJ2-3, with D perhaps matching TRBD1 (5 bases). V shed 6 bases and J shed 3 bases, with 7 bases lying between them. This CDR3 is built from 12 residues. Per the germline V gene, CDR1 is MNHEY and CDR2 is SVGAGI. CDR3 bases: TGTGCCAGCAGACAGGAGACAGATACGCAGTATTTT. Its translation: CASRQETDTQYF.

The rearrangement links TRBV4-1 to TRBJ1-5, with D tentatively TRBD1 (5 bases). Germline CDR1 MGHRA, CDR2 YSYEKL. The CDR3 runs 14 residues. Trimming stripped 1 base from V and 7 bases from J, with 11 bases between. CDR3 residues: CASSQAGQGQPQHF. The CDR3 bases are TGCGCCAGCAGCCAAGCAGGGCAGGGCCAGCCCCAGCATTTT.

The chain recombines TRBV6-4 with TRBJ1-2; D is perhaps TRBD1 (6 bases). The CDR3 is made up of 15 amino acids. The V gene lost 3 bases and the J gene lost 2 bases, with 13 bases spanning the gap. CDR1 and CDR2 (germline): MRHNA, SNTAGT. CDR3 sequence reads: CASSEYQGPNYGYTF. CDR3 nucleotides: TGTGCCAGCAGTGAATACCAGGGGCCAAACTATGGCTACACCTTC.

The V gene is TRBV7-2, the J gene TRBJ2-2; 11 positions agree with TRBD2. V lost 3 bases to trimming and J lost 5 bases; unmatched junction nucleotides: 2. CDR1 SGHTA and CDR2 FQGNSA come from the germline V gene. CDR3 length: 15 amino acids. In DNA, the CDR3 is TGTGCCAGCAGCTTGGGGACTAGCGGAACCGGGGAGCTGTTTTTT. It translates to CASSLGTSGTGELFF.

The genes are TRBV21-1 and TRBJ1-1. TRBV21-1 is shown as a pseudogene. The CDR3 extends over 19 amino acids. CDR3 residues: CASSKGGGLDNLTHTEAFF. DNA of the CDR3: TGTGCCAGCAGCAAAGGCGGCGGGTTGGATAATCTCACCCACACTGAAGCTTTCTTT.

CDR3 nucleotides: TGTGCCAGTAGTATAGGTCCCAGATCCGTAAGACTGTTTTTT. This translates into CASSIGPRSVRLFF. The chain uses TRBV19 and TRBJ1-4; no firm D call. CDR1 LNHDA and CDR2 SQIVND come from the germline V gene (reference sequence). This CDR3 region has 14 residues. Trimming stripped 1 base from V and 13 bases from J, with 16 bases between.